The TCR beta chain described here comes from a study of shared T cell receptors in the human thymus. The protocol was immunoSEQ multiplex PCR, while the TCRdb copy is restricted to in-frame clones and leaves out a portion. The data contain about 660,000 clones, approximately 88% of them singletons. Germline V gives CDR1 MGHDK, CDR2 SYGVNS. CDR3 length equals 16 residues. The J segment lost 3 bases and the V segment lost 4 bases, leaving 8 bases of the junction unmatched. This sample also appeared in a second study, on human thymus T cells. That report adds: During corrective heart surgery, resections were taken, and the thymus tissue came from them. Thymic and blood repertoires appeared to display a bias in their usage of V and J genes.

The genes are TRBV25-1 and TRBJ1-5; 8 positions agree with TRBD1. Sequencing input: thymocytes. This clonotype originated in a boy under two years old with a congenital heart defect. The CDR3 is CASSGPGQAYNQPQHF. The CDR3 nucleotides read TGTGCCAGCAGTGGCCCGGGACAGGCGTACAATCAGCCCCAGCATTTT.